This T cell receptor beta chain stems from a study of T cells in Graves' hyperthyroidism and ophthalmopathy. TCR beta CDR3 region amplification was performed from RNA transcripts. First-round RT-PCR targeting the TCR CDR3 was performed with the HTBI primer set. TCRdb passed the multiplex PCR reads through MiXCR, listing each CDR3 protein once. The data contain under 400,000 distinct CDR3 sequences, approximately 14% of them singletons. This clonotype has ten or more counts. V dropped 7 bases and J dropped 3 bases, with 12 bases sitting between them. Germline CDR1 reads SNHLY; CDR2 reads FYNNEI. The CDR3 runs 13 residues.

The sample comprised blood. The sequence came from a woman aged 60-75 years with Graves' ophthalmopathy. The chain is built from TRBV2 and TRBJ1-2; no definite D call. CDR3 coding DNA: TGTGCCAGCAAGTCGGGTTTGGACTATGGCTACACCTTC. Its translation: CASKSGLDYGYTF.